This T cell receptor beta chain is from a study of cytomegalovirus exposure and HLA in healthy donors. Study-level findings and limits: Most TCR sequences showed up rarely, but some public TCRs showed up in many donors. Among the CMV-associated chains, a few were confirmed in vitro as specific for CMV antigens.

The donors were members of the validation cohort comprising over a hundred subjects, separate from the roughly 600-subject first cohort. Germline lookup yields CDR1 LGHNA and CDR2 YSLEER. The CDR3 consists of 16 residues. Trimming took 0 bases from V and 6 from J, leaving 17 bases between them. Worth noting for this clone: What it binds is unknown.

This table comes from immunoSEQ multiplex PCR, and its TCRdb copy is limited to in-frame clones, with some not included. The sample contains some 250,000 clones, 90% of which appear only once. The chain combines TRBV4-3 with TRBJ1-2; no reliable D call. Specimen: PBMCs. The receptor comes from a woman aged 18-29 years in good health and CMV-seronegative. CDR3 in DNA: TGCGCCAGCAGCCAAGATTTACCAGGTGCATCTGATGGCTACACCTTC. This codes for CASSQDLPGASDGYTF.